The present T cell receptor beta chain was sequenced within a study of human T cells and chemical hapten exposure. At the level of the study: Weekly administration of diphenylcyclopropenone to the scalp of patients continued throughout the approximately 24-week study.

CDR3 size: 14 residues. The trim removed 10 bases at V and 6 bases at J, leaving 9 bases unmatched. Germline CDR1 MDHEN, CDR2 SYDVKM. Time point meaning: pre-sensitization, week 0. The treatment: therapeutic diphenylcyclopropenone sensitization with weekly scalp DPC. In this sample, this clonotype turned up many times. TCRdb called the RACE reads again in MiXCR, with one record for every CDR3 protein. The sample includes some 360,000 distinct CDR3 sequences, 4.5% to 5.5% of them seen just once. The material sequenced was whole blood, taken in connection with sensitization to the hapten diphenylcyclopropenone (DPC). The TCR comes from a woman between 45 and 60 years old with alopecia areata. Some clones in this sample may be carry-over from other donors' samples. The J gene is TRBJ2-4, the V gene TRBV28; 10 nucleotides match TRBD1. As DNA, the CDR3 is TGTGCCACCATAGACCGGGACAGGGGAAACATTCAGTACTTC. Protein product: CATIDRDRGNIQYF.